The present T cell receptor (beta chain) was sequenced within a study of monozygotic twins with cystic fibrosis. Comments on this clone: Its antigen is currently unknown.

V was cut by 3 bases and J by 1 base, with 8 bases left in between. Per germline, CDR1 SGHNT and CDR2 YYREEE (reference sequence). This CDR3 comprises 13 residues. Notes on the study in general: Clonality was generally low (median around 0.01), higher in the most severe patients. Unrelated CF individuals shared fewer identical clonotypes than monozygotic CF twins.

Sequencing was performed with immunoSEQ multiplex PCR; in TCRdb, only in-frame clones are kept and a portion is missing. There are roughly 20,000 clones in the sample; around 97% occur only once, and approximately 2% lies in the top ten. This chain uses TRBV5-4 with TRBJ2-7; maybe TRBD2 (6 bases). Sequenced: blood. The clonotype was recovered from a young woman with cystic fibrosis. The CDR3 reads CASSWRDSYEQYF. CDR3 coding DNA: TGTGCCAGCAGCTGGCGGGATTCCTACGAGCAGTACTTC.